The TCR beta chain under discussion was sequenced for a study of T cell changes during pregnancy in multiple sclerosis. Produced via immunoSEQ multiplex PCR; TCRdb's table is partial and in-frame only. Here the sample spans approximately 28,000 clones, 92% being singletons. Germline values: CDR1 MGHDK, CDR2 SYGVNS. The CDR3 extends over 14 amino acids. Between the trimmed V and J ends, which lost 8 bases and 0 bases, there was a span of 11 bases. This TCR was sampled from a female donor in good health, enrolled as a control in a pregnancy study. Sequences were derived from peripheral blood, sampled in the first trimester of pregnancy. The chain links TRBV25-1 to TRBJ1-3; D is possibly TRBD1 (5 bases). The CDR3: CASRGLTSGNTIYF. For the CDR3, the DNA is TGTGCCAGCCGGGGACTCACCTCTGGAAACACCATATATTTT.